A selection of T cell receptor beta chains follows, all from one sample in a study of a mutant IDH1 vaccine in newly diagnosed glioma. Repertoires were generated with immunoSEQ multiplex PCR, while TCRdb's copy carries only in-frame clones and drops some. The sample comprises tens of thousands of clones, about nine tenths of which are singletons, and approximately 2.5% rests with the top ten. Sequences were derived from PBMCs, sampled from a glioma patient treated with radiotherapy, temozolomide or both. Receptor source: a man aged 35 to 55 with glioma. The CDR3 runs from the conserved cysteine through the conserved F or W. The D gene is left open where the match is weak. Size tells how often a clone was seen (once, few, many) or the class of an expanded clone, and some rows leave it out.

J gene,clone size,D gene,V gene,CDR3 protein,CDR3 DNA
TRBJ1-1,-,-,TRBV2,CASSEALRLPF,TGTGCCAGCAGTGAAGCGCTAAGGCTGCCTTTT
TRBJ2-5,few,TRBD1,TRBV4-1,CASSQPRDRVAAGRPTTQYF,TGCGCCAGCAGCCAACCGCGGGACAGGGTGGCGGCGGGACGACCGACGACCCAGTACTTC
TRBJ1-1,-,-,TRBV29-1,CSVVDRGGARTEAFF,TGCAGCGTTGTCGACCGAGGGGGGGCCCGCACTGAAGCTTTCTTT
TRBJ2-3,-,TRBD2,TRBV4-1,CASRHKREREGTDTQYF,TGCGCCAGCAGGCACAAAAGGGAGCGGGAGGGCACAGATACGCAGTATTTT
TRBJ2-7,once,-,TRBV4-2,CASSVPFREQYF,TGTGCCAGCAGTGTCCCTTTTAGGGAGCAGTACTTC
TRBJ2-6,-,-,TRBV2,CASKARVLGANVLTF,TGTGCCAGCAAAGCTAGAGTCCTAGGGGCCAACGTCCTGACTTTC
TRBJ2-2,-,-,TRBV5-1,CASSLHPSRNTGELFF,TGCGCCAGCAGCTTGCACCCTAGCAGAAACACCGGGGAGCTGTTTTTT
TRBJ1-1,few,-,TRBV19,CASSPDLGTTEAFF,TGTGCCAGTAGTCCAGACCTCGGGACCACTGAAGCTTTCTTT
TRBJ1-4,-,TRBD1,TRBV25-1,CASSHRGLSEKLFF,TGTGCCAGCAGTCACAGGGGGCTTAGTGAAAAACTGTTTTTT
TRBJ1-2,-,-,TRBV19,CASSTVSGTRHGYTF,TGTGCCAGTAGTACAGTTTCCGGGACAAGGCATGGCTACACCTTC
TRBJ1-3,-,-,TRBV28,CASSQTGSPGNTIYF,TGTGCCAGCAGCCAAACAGGGAGCCCTGGAAACACCATATATTTT
TRBJ1-2,-,-,TRBV6-1,CASSEATGGGLRGYTF,TGTGCCAGCAGTGAGGCAACAGGAGGCGGGTTGAGGGGCTACACCTTC
TRBJ2-7,-,-,TRBV5-6,CASSLVTTPAYEQYF,TGTGCCAGCAGCTTGGTAACGACACCAGCCTACGAGCAGTACTTC
TRBJ2-5,few,-,TRBV5-1,CASSPFLQGGETQYF,TGCGCCAGCAGCCCGTTCCTCCAGGGGGGAGAGACCCAGTACTTC
TRBJ2-3,-,TRBD2,TRBV18,CASSPPTGGADTQYF,TGTGCCAGCTCACCACCGACGGGGGGGGCAGATACGCAGTATTTT
TRBJ1-1,-,-,TRBV10-3,CAISRDGNTEAFF,TGTGCCATCAGTCGCGACGGGAACACTGAAGCTTTCTTT
TRBJ1-5,few,TRBD1,TRBV28,CASSLVWQGGNQPQHF,TGTGCCAGCAGTTTGGTTTGGCAGGGGGGAAATCAGCCCCAGCATTTT